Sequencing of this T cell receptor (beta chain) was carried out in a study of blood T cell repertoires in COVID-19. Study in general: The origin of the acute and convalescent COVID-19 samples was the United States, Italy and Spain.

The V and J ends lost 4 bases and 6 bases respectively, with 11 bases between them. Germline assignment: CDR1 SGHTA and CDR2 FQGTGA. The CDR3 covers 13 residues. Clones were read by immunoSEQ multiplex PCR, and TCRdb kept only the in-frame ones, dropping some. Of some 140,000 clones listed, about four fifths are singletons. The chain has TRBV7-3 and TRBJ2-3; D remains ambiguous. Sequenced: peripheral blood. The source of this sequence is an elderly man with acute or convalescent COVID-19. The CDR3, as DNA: TGTGCCAGCAGCTCTCCCGCGTTGGATACGCAGTATTTT. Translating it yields CASSSPALDTQYF.